This is a list of T cell receptor beta chains from one sample in a study of CD8 T cells in ankylosing spondylitis. A single record per CDR3 protein comes from TCRdb applying MiXCR to the 5' RACE reads. The data hold approximately 350,000 distinct CDR3 sequences, with about 15% observed a single time. Material: blood, either unsorted or a sorted T cell fraction (not recorded which). The receptors come from a male donor with ankylosing spondylitis or in good health (not recorded which). CDR3s include the opening cysteine and the closing phenylalanine or tryptophan. A D gene is named only where the DNA matches it firmly. A clone size is listed for some rows: how often the clone was seen (once, few, many), or a class if it is expanded.

CDR3aa: CAIRLAGDETQYF
CDR3nt: TGTGCCATCAGGTTAGCGGGAGACGAGACCCAGTACTTC
d_gene: TRBD2
abundance: few
len: 13
v_gene: TRBV10-3
j_gene: TRBJ2-5

CDR3aa: CASSLAGGGYGYTF
CDR3nt: TGTGCCAGCAGCTTGGCGGGGGGCGGCTATGGCTACACCTTC
d_gene: .
abundance: many
len: 14
v_gene: TRBV11-2
j_gene: TRBJ1-2

CDR3aa: CASSLGRERHTGELFF
CDR3nt: TGTGCCAGCAGCTTAGGCCGGGAGCGACACACCGGGGAGCTGTTTTTT
d_gene: .
abundance: few
len: 16
v_gene: TRBV7-2
j_gene: TRBJ2-2

CDR3aa: CASSQESLRAVPGELFF
CDR3nt: TGTGCCAGCAGCCAAGAAAGTTTAAGGGCGGTTCCCGGGGAGCTGTTTTTT
d_gene: .
abundance: few
len: 17
v_gene: TRBV3-1
j_gene: TRBJ2-2

CDR3aa: CASSATGGVNSPLHF
CDR3nt: TGTGCCAGTAGTGCAACAGGGGGCGTGAATTCACCCCTCCACTTT
d_gene: TRBD1
abundance: .
len: 15
v_gene: TRBV19
j_gene: TRBJ1-6

CDR3aa: CASSLGAGVNSPLHF
CDR3nt: TGTGCCAGCAGCTTAGGGGCAGGGGTGAATTCACCCCTCCACTTT
d_gene: .
abundance: .
len: 15
v_gene: TRBV7-2
j_gene: TRBJ1-6

CDR3aa: CASSSYTTTIPNEQFF
CDR3nt: TGTGCCAGCAGCTCCTACACGACTACTATCCCGAATGAGCAGTTCTTC
d_gene: .
abundance: .
len: 16
v_gene: TRBV7-8
j_gene: TRBJ2-1

CDR3aa: CSFRDRERNTEAFF
CDR3nt: TGCAGCTTCCGGGATAGGGAGAGGAACACTGAAGCTTTCTTT
d_gene: .
abundance: .
len: 14
v_gene: TRBV29-1
j_gene: TRBJ1-1

CDR3aa: CASSIPGIRAEQYF
CDR3nt: TGTGCCAGCAGTATACCCGGGATCAGGGCCGAGCAGTACTTC
d_gene: .
abundance: many
len: 14
v_gene: TRBV6-2/TRBV6-3
j_gene: TRBJ2-7

CDR3aa: CASSYGLNYGYTF
CDR3nt: TGTGCCAGCAGTTACGGGCTTAACTATGGCTACACCTTC
d_gene: .
abundance: few
len: 13
v_gene: TRBV6-5
j_gene: TRBJ1-2

CDR3aa: CASKPSGKLATQYF
CDR3nt: TGTGCCAGCAAGCCTAGCGGGAAGTTGGCTACGCAGTATTTT
d_gene: TRBD2
abundance: many
len: 14
v_gene: TRBV2
j_gene: TRBJ2-3

CDR3aa: CSAGRGMYEQYF
CDR3nt: TGCAGTGCTGGGAGAGGGATGTACGAGCAGTACTTC
d_gene: .
abundance: few
len: 12
v_gene: TRBV20-1
j_gene: TRBJ2-7

CDR3aa: CASSLGMSGYTF
CDR3nt: TGTGCCAGCAGCTTAGGGATGTCTGGCTACACCTTC
d_gene: .
abundance: .
len: 12
v_gene: TRBV7-9
j_gene: TRBJ1-2

CDR3aa: CSARPYRGSSYEQYF
CDR3nt: TGCAGTGCTAGACCCTACAGGGGGAGCTCCTACGAGCAGTACTTC
d_gene: TRBD1
abundance: once
len: 15
v_gene: TRBV20-1
j_gene: TRBJ2-7

CDR3aa: CASSHGSDRVLNEQFF
CDR3nt: TGCGCCAGCAGCCACGGCTCCGACAGGGTACTAAATGAGCAGTTCTTC
d_gene: TRBD1
abundance: .
len: 16
v_gene: TRBV4-1
j_gene: TRBJ2-1

CDR3aa: CSARDLAGGTEAFF
CDR3nt: TGCAGTGCTAGAGATCTGGCAGGGGGCACTGAAGCTTTCTTT
d_gene: TRBD1
abundance: many
len: 14
v_gene: TRBV20-1
j_gene: TRBJ1-1

CDR3aa: CSALDRVVYGYTF
CDR3nt: TGCAGTGCCTTAGACAGGGTCGTTTATGGCTACACCTTC
d_gene: TRBD1
abundance: few
len: 13
v_gene: TRBV20-1
j_gene: TRBJ1-2

CDR3aa: CASSQGPGQGKNEQFF
CDR3nt: TGCGCCAGCAGTCAGGGACCGGGACAGGGAAAAAATGAGCAGTTCTTC
d_gene: TRBD1
abundance: .
len: 16
v_gene: TRBV5-1
j_gene: TRBJ2-1

CDR3aa: CASSRTSGPTDTQYF
CDR3nt: TGCGCCAGCAGCAGGACTAGCGGCCCCACAGATACGCAGTATTTT
d_gene: TRBD2
abundance: .
len: 15
v_gene: TRBV5-1
j_gene: TRBJ2-3

CDR3aa: CASSESGVLEQYF
CDR3nt: TGCGCCAGCAGTGAGTCAGGGGTTCTTGAGCAGTACTTC
d_gene: .
abundance: .
len: 13
v_gene: TRBV10-1
j_gene: TRBJ2-7

CDR3aa: CASSPVGGRGYTDTQYF
CDR3nt: TGTGCCAGCAGCCCGGTCGGTGGGCGGGGGTACACAGATACGCAGTATTTT
d_gene: TRBD2
abundance: many
len: 17
v_gene: TRBV9
j_gene: TRBJ2-3

CDR3aa: CSTPGTGIYEQYF
CDR3nt: TGCAGTACCCCCGGGACAGGCATCTACGAGCAGTACTTC
d_gene: TRBD1
abundance: .
len: 13
v_gene: TRBV20-1
j_gene: TRBJ2-7

CDR3aa: CAAGNSGTNSYEQYF
CDR3nt: TGTGCCGCAGGGAATAGCGGGACGAACTCCTACGAGCAGTACTTC
d_gene: TRBD2
abundance: .
len: 15
v_gene: TRBV10-3
j_gene: TRBJ2-7